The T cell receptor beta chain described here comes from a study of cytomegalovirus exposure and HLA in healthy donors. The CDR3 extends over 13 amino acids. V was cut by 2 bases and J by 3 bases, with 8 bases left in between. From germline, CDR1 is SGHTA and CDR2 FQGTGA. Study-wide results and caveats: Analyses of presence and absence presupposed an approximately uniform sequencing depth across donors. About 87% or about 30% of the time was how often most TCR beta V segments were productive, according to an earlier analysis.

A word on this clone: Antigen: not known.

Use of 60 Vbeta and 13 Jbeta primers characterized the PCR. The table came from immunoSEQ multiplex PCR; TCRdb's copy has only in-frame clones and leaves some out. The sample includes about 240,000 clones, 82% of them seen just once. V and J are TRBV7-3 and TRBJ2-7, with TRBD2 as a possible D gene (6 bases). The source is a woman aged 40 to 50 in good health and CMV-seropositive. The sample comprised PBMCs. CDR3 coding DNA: TGTGCCAGCAGCTTAGGCGGGGACTACGAGCAGTACTTC. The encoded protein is CASSLGGDYEQYF.